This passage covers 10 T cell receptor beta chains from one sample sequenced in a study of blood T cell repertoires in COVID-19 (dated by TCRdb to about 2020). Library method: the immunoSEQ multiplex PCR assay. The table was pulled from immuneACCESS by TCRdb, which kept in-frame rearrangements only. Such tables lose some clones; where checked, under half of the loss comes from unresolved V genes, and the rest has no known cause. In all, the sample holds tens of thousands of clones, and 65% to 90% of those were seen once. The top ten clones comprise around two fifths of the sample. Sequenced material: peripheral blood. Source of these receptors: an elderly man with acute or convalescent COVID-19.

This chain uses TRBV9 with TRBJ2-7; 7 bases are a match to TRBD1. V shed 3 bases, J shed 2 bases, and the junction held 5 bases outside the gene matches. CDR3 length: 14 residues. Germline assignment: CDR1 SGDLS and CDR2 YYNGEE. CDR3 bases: TGTGCCAGCAGCGGCCCCGGACAGGCCTACGAGCAGTACTTC. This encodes CASSGPGQAYEQYF. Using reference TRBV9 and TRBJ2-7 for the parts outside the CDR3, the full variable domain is DSGVTQTPKHLITATGQRVTLRCSPRSGDLSVYWYQQSLDQGLQFLIQYYNGEERAKGNILERFSAQQFPDLHSELNLSSLELGDSALYFCASSGPGQAYEQYFGPGTRLTVT.

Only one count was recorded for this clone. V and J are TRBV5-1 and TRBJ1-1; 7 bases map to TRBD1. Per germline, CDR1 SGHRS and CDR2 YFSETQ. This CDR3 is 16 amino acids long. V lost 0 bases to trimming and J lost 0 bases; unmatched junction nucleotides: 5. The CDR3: CASSLEGGQLNTEAFF. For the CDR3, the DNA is TGCGCCAGCAGCTTGGAAGGGGGACAGTTGAACACTGAAGCTTTCTTT.

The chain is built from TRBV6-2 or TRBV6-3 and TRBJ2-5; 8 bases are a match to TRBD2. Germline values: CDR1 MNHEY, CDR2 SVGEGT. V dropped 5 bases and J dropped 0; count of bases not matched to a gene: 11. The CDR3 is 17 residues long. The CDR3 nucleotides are TGTGCCAGCAGTAGCGGGAGCGGTGTTGCGTACCAAGAGACCCAGTACTTC. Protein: CASSSGSGVAYQETQYF.

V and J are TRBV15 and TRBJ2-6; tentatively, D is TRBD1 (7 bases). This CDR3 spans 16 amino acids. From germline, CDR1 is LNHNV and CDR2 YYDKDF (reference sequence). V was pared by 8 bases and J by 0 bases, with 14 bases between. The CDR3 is CATGAGQSSGANVLTF. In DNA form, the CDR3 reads TGTGCCACCGGGGCGGGACAGAGCTCTGGGGCCAACGTCCTGACTTTC.

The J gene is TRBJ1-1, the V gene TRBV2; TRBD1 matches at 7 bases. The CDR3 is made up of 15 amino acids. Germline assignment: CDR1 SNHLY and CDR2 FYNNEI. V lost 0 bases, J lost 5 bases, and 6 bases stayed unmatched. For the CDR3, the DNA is TGTGCCAGCAGTGAAGCGCTTGGGACAGAGACTGAAGCTTTCTTT. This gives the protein CASSEALGTETEAFF.

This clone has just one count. In nucleotides, the CDR3 is TGTGCCAGCAGCCAAGCCGGGGCCTACAATGAGCAGTTCTTC. Protein product: CASSQAGAYNEQFF. The chain recombines TRBV3-1 (or the pseudogene TRBV3-2) with TRBJ2-1; D might be TRBD2 (5 bases). CDR1 and CDR2 from the germline V gene are LGHDT and YNNKEL (reference sequence). Trimming pared 1 base from V and 2 bases from J, leaving 6 bases between. The CDR3 loop spans 14 amino acids.

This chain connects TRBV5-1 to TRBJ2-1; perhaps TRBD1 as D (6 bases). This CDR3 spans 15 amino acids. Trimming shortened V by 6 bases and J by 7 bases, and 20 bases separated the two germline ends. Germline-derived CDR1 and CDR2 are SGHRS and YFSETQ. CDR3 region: CASKTGGQNLNEQFF. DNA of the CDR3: TGCGCCAGCAAGACCGGAGGACAGAACTTGAATGAGCAGTTCTTC.

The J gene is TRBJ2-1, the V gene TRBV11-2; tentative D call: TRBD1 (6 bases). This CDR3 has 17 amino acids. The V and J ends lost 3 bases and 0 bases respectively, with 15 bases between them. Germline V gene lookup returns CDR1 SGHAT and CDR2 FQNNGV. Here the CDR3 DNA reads TGTGCCAGCAGCTTGCGGATGGGGACATTCTCCTACAATGAGCAGTTCTTC. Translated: CASSLRMGTFSYNEQFF. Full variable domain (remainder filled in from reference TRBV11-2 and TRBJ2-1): EAGVAQSPRYKIIEKRQSVAFWCNPISGHATLYWYQQILGQGPKLLIQFQNNGVVDDSQLPKDRFSAERLKGVDSTLKIQPAKLEDSAVYLCASSLRMGTFSYNEQFFGPGTRLTVL.

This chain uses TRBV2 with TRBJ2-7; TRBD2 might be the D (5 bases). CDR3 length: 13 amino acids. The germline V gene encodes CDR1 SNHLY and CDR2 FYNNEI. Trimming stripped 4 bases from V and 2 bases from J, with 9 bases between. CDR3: CASSAQTTYEQYF. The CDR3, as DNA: TGTGCCAGCAGTGCCCAGACTACCTACGAGCAGTACTTC.

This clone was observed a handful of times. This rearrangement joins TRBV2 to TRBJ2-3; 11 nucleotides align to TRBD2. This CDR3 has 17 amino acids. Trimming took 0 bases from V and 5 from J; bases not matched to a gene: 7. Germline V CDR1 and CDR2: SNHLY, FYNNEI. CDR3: CASSEARVAGGRDTQYF. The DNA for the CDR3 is TGTGCCAGCAGTGAAGCGCGAGTAGCGGGGGGGAGAGATACGCAGTATTTT. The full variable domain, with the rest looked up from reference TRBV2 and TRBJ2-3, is EPEVTQTPSHQVTQMGQEVILRCVPISNHLYFYWYRQILGQKVEFLVSFYNNEISEKSEIFDDQFSVERPDGSNFTLKIRSTKLEDSAMYFCASSEARVAGGRDTQYFGPGTRLTVL.